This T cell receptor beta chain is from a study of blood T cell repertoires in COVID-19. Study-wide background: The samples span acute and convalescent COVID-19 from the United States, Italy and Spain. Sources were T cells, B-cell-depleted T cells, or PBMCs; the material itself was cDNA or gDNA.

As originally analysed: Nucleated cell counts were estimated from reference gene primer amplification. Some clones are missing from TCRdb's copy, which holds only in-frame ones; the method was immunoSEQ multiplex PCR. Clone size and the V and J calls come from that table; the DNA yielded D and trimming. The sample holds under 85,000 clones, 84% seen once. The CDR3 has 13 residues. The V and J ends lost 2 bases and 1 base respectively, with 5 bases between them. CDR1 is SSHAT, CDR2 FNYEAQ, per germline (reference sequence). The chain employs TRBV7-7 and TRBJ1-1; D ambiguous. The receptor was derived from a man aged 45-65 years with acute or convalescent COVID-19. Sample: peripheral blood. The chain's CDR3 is CASSLNRNTEAFF. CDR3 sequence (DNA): TGTGCCAGCAGCTTAAACAGGAACACTGAAGCTTTCTTT.